This TCR beta chain was found in a study of OX40 agonist ivuxolimab in advanced cancers. CDR1 is MDHEN and CDR2 is SYDVKM in the germline V gene. This CDR3 is built from 15 residues. V gave up 6 bases and J gave up 2 bases, with 15 bases separating them. Some clones are missing from TCRdb's copy, which holds only in-frame ones; the method was immunoSEQ multiplex PCR. The table lists roughly 26,000 clones, around nine tenths of them singletons. The sample consisted of CD4+ or CD8+ T cells sorted from blood, taken in a trial of the OX40 agonist ivuxolimab. This TCR came from an adult with an advanced solid tumor such as melanoma, head and neck, liver or kidney cancer. The rearrangement links TRBV28 to TRBJ2-3, with TRBD2 as a possible D gene (6 bases). CDR3 residues: CASRERAGPTDTQYF. The CDR3 coding sequence is TGTGCCAGCAGGGAGCGGGCGGGCCCCACAGATACGCAGTATTTT.